A single sample gave rise to the 10 T cell receptor beta chains below, sequenced in a study of cytomegalovirus exposure and HLA in healthy donors. 60 Vbeta and 13 Jbeta primers were used in PCR. Libraries were prepared by immunoSEQ multiplex PCR; TCRdb keeps only in-frame clonotypes and omits some of them. The sample lists roughly 120,000 clones, around 78% occurring once. Material: PBMCs. The receptor set was obtained from a woman aged 30 to 39 in good health and CMV-seropositive.

The genes are TRBV28 and TRBJ2-7; 10 positions agree with TRBD1. The CDR3 is 11 amino acids. V gave up 10 bases and J gave up 6 bases; unmatched junction bases: 3. Germline V gene data show CDR1 as MDHEN and CDR2 as SYDVKM. CDR3 nucleotide sequence: TGTGCCACCGGGACAGGGGTCGAGCAGTACTTC. The encoded protein is CATGTGVEQYF.

The chain combines TRBV19 with TRBJ1-2, with a tentative D call TRBD1 (5 bases). Germline-derived CDR1 and CDR2 are LNHDA and SQIVND (reference sequence). V was clipped by 8 bases and J by 0 bases, with 19 bases between them. The CDR3 is 16 residues long. For the CDR3, the DNA is TGTGCCAGTTCAGGGCCACTCGTCGGAGCTAACTATGGCTACACCTTC. Amino acid sequence: CASSGPLVGANYGYTF.

The V and J genes are TRBV5-4 and TRBJ2-1, with D unclear. Germline CDR1 SGHNT, CDR2 YYREEE (reference sequence). The germline V and J ends were trimmed by 0 bases and 5 bases, with 6 bases remaining between them. The CDR3 is 13 residues long. The CDR3, as DNA: TGTGCCAGCAGCTTGGCTGAGAACAATGAGCAGTTCTTC. It encodes CASSLAENNEQFF.

The rearrangement links TRBV5-4 to TRBJ1-2; weak D call: TRBD1 (6 bases). The germline V and J ends were trimmed by 3 bases and 4 bases, with 16 bases remaining between them. There are 15 residues in the CDR3. Per the germline V gene, CDR1 is SGHNT and CDR2 is YYREEE (reference sequence). In DNA form, the CDR3 reads TGTGCCAGCAGCTGGGGTGTTACAGGGCGCTATGGCTACACCTTC. It codes for CASSWGVTGRYGYTF.

This chain connects TRBV14 to TRBJ2-2; the D gene is possibly TRBD1 (7 bases). The CDR3 sequence is 18 residues long. The germline V gene encodes CDR1 SGHDN and CDR2 FVKESK. The V end lost 4 bases, the J end lost 4 bases, and 22 bases lay between the germline ends. CDR3 amino acids: CASSRRAGGAGGTGELFF. DNA for the CDR3: TGTGCCAGCAGCCGCCGAGCCGGCGGGGCAGGGGGCACCGGGGAGCTGTTTTTT.

Only a few counts were recorded for this clone. The rearrangement links TRBV28 to TRBJ1-4; 8 bases are a match to TRBD1. CDR1 and CDR2 from the germline V gene are MDHEN and SYDVKM. CDR3 length equals 13 residues. J gave up 7 bases and V 4 bases, and 2 bases lay outside the gene matches. The CDR3 region has the DNA TGTGCCAGCAGTTCAGGGGGCTCTGAAAAACTGTTTTTT. Translating it yields CASSSGGSEKLFF.

The gene calls are TRBV28 and TRBJ1-1; D may be TRBD1 (5 bases). Germline lookup yields CDR1 MDHEN and CDR2 SYDVKM. This CDR3 is 15 amino acids long. Trimming left V 6 bases short and J 2 bases short, with 16 bases between. The CDR3 DNA reads as TGTGCCAGCAGGGCCGCCAGGGTTATCAACACTGAAGCTTTCTTT. It yields the protein CASRAARVINTEAFF.

The rearrangement uses TRBV25-1 and TRBJ2-5, with unresolved D. The V end lost 3 bases, the J end lost 4 bases, and 12 bases lay between the germline ends. CDR1 and CDR2 from the germline V gene are MGHDK and SYGVNS. The length of the CDR3 is 14 residues. This chain's CDR3 is CASSDTVTGETQYF. CDR3 nucleotides: TGTGCCAGCAGTGACACCGTAACGGGAGAGACCCAGTACTTC. Combining the CDR3 with reference TRBV25-1 and TRBJ2-5 gives the whole variable domain EADIYQTPRYLVIGTGKKITLECSQTMGHDKMYWYQQDPGMELHLIHYSYGVNSTEKGDLSSESTVSRIRTEHFPLTLESARPSHTSQYLCASSDTVTGETQYFGPGTRLLVL.

The chain joins TRBV25-1 to TRBJ2-5; possibly TRBD1 for D (5 bases). Germline values: CDR1 MGHDK, CDR2 SYGVNS. Trimming stripped 4 bases from V and 4 bases from J, with 10 bases between. This CDR3 has 13 residues. CDR3 amino acids: CASSGPTGETQYF. The CDR3 nucleotides read TGTGCCAGCAGTGGACCCACAGGAGAGACCCAGTACTTC.

The chain couples TRBV4-3 to TRBJ2-2; D is ambiguous. Germline assignment: CDR1 LGHNA and CDR2 YSLEER. The V and J ends lost 1 base and 3 bases respectively, with 6 bases between them. This CDR3 contains 14 residues. CDR3 bases: TGCGCCAGCAGCCAAGGTGGGCACACCGGGGAGCTGTTTTTT. Its protein product is CASSQGGHTGELFF.